This T cell receptor beta chain is from a study of response to subunit inactivated influenza vaccine. This clonotype came up a few times. The antigen is unknown. Regarding the study as a whole: Each seasonal influenza vaccination recruits few new T cells, the authors suggested.

V gave up 3 bases and J gave up 14 bases; unmatched junction bases: 11. The CDR3 runs 13 residues. Germline lookup yields CDR1 SGDLS and CDR2 YYNGEE. TCRdb fed the RT-PCR reads into MiXCR, producing one record per CDR3 protein. This table has roughly 160,000 distinct CDR3 sequences, roughly a tenth appearing once. The sequencing used non-naive T cells sorted from PBMCs, collected roughly 6 weeks after vaccination. The receptor was isolated from a man between 45 and 60 years old who received an inactivated influenza vaccine. V gene TRBV9 combines with J gene TRBJ2-3; TRBD1 agrees at 8 bases. The CDR3 is CASSGGTGGNRYF. For the CDR3, the DNA is TGTGCCAGCAGCGGCGGGACAGGCGGTAATCGGTATTTT.